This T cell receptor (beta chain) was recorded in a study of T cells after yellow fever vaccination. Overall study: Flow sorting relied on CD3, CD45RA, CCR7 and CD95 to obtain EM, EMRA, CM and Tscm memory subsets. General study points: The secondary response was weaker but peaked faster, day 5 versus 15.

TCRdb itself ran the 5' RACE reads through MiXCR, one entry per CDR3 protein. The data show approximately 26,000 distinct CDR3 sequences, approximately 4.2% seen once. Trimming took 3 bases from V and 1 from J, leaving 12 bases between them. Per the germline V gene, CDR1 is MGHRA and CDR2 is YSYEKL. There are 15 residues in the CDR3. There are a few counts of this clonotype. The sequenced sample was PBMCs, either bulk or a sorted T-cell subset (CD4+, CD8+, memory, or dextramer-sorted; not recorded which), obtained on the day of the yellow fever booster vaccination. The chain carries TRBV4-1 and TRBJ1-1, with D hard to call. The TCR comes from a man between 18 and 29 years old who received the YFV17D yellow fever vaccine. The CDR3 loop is CASSQIRPANTEAFF. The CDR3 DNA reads TGCGCCAGCAGCCAGATACGGCCTGCGAACACTGAAGCTTTCTTT.